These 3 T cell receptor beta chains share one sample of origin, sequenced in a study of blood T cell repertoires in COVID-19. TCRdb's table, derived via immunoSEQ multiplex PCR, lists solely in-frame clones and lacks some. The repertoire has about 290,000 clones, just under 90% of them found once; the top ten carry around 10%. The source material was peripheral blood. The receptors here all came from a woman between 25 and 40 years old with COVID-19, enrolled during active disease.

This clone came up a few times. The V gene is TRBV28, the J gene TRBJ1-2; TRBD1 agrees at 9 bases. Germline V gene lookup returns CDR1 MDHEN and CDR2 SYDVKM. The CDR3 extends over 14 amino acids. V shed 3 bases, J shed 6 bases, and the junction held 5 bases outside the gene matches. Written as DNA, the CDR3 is TGTGCCAGCAGTTTTAACAGGGGGCTGGATGGCTACACCTTC. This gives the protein CASSFNRGLDGYTF.

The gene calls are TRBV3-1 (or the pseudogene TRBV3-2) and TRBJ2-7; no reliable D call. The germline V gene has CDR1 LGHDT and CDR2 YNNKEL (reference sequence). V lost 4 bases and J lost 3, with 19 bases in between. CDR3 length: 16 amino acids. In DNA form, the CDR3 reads TGTGCCAGCAGCCTCCGACACATGAACCACGTCTACGAGCAGTACTTC. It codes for CASSLRHMNHVYEQYF.

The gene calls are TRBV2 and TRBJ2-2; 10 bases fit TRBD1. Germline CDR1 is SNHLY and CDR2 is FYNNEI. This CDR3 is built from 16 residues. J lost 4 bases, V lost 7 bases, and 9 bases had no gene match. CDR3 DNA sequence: TGTGCCAGCAAGCTAGACAGGGGGCGAGGCACCGGGGAGCTGTTTTTT. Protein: CASKLDRGRGTGELFF.